This entry features one TCR beta chain sequence. The antigen is not known. At one boundary the junction diverges from the germline segment, which might be a read error. This sample is part of a study of radiation and T cells in renal cell carcinoma. This CDR3 is 17 amino acids long. Germline values: CDR1 SGHNT, CDR2 YENEEA. Time point here: blood 4 weeks post-SBRT, at nephrectomy. Treatment meaning: 15 Gy SBRT to primary tumor, nephrectomy 4 weeks later. Nephrectomy followed 15 Gy stereotactic body radiation by 4 weeks. After SBRT, blood was collected at 2 and 4 weeks, plus baseline. This renal cell carcinoma was of the clear cell type. Assay: immunoSEQ multiplex PCR; the TCRdb copy retains only in-frame clones and omits some. The table lists around 78,000 clones, 80% to 90% of them singletons, with more than 5.5% in the top ten. Study-wide points: From baseline, blood top tumor clonotypes peaked at 2 weeks post-radiation.

Sample: blood, taken from a patient whose treatment included radiotherapy and nephrectomy. The V call is TRBV11-3, the J call TRBJ2-7; 9 bases are shared with TRBD1. The TCR was taken from a woman in her 70s with renal cell carcinoma. CDR3 residues: CASSLMGIGTGSSEQYF. The CDR3 DNA reads as TGTGCCAGCAGCTTAATGGGTATTGGGACAGGGTCCTCCGAGCAGTACTTC.